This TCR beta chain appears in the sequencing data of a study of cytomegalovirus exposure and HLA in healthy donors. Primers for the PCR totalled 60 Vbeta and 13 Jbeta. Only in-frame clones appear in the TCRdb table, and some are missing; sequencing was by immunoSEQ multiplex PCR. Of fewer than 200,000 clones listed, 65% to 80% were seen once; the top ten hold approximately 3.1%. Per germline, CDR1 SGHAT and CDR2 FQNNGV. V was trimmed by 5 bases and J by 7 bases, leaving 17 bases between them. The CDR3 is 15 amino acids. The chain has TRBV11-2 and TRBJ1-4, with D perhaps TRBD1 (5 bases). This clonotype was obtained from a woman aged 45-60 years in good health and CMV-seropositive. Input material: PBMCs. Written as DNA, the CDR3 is TGTGCCAGCAGCGGGGACTACGGGGCAAGTGAAAAACTGTTTTTT. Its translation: CASSGDYGASEKLFF.